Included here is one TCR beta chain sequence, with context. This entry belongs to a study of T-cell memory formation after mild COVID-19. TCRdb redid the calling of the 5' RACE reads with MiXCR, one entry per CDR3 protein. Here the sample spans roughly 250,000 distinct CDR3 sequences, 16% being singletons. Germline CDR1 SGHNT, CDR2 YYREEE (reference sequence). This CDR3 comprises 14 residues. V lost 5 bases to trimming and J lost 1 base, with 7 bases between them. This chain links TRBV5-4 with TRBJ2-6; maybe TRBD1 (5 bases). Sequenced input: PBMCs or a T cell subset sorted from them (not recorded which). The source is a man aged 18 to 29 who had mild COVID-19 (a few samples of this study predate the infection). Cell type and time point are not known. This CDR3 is CASSAGSGANVLTF. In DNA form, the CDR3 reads TGTGCCAGCAGTGCAGGGTCTGGGGCCAACGTCCTGACTTTC.